This T cell receptor (beta chain) was obtained from a study of early stage breast cancer tumors. Overall study context: Among approximately twelve ER+/PR+/HER2- tumors, eight were ductal, four lobular.

Study-wide findings and caveats: Compared with adjacent normal breast tissue, tumors showed roughly 2.4-fold greater T cell density and higher clonality.

TCRdb keeps only in-frame clones here, not all; method: immunoSEQ multiplex PCR. This table has 45,000 to 60,000 clones, around nine tenths appearing once. A word on this clone: Antigen unknown.

Germline lookup yields CDR1 LNHDA and CDR2 SQIVND (reference sequence). V was pared by 5 bases and J by 8 bases, with 15 bases of the junction left unmatched. The CDR3 contains 17 residues. The chain combines TRBV19 with TRBJ2-1; 10 bases match TRBD2. The receptor comes from a person aged 65-85 years with breast cancer. The sequenced material came from blood. The DNA of the CDR3 is TGTGCCAGTAGTCCAATCCTCCTAGCGGGGGTCGTCGATGAGCAGTTCTTC. It specifies CASSPILLAGVVDEQFF.